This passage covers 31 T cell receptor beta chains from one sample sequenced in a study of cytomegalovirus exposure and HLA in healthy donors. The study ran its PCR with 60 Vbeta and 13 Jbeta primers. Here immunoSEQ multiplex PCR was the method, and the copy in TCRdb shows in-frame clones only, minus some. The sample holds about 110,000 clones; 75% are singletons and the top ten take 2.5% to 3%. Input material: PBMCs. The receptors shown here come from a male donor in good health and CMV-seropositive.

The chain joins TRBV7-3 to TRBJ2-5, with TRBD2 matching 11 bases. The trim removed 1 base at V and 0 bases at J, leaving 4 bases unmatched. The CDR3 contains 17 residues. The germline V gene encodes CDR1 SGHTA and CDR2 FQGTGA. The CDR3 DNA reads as TGTGCCAGCAGCTTAAATCCGGGACTAGCGGACCAAGAGACCCAGTACTTC. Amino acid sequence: CASSLNPGLADQETQYF.

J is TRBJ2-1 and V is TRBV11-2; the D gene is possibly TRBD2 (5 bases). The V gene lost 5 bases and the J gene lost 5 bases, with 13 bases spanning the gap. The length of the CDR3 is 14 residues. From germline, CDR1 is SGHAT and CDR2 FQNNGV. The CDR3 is CASSPTSAHNEQFF. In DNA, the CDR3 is TGTGCCAGCAGCCCCACTAGTGCTCACAATGAGCAGTTCTTC.

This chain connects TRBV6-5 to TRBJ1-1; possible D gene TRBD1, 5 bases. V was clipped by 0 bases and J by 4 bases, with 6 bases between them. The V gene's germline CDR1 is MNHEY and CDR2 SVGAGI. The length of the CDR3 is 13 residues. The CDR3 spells CASSYSGGTEAFF. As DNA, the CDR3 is TGTGCCAGCAGTTACTCGGGGGGCACTGAAGCTTTCTTT.

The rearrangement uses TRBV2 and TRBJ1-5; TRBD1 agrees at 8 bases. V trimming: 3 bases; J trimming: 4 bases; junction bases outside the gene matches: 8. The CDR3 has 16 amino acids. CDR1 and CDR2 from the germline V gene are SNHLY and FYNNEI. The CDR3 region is CASSDAQGAANQPQHF. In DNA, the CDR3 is TGTGCCAGCAGTGACGCCCAGGGGGCGGCAAATCAGCCCCAGCATTTT.

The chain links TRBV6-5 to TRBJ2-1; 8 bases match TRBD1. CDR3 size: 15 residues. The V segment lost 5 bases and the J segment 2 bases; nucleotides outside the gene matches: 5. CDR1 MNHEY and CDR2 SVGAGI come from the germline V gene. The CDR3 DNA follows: TGTGCCAGCAGTCGGACACAGGGGGCCTACAATGAGCAGTTCTTC. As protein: CASSRTQGAYNEQFF.

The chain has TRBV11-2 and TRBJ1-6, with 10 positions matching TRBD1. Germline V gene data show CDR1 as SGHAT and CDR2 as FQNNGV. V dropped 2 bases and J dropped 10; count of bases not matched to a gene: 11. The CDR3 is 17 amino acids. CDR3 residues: CASSLPPGTGENSPLHF. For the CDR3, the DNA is TGTGCCAGCAGCTTACCCCCTGGGACAGGGGAAAACTCACCCCTCCACTTT.

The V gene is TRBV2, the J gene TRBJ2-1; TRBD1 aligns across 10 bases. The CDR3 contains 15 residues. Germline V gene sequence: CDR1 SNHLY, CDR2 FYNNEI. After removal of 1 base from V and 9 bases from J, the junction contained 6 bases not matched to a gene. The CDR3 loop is CASSEGTGGYGEQFF. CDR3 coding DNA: TGTGCCAGCAGTGAAGGGACAGGGGGGTATGGTGAGCAGTTCTTC.

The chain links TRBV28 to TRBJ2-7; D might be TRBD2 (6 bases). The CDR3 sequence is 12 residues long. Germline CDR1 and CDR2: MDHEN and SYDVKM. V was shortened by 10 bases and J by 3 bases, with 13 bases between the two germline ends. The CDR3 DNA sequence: TGTGCCACCACCGGGGGTTACTACGAGCAGTACTTC. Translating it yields CATTGGYYEQYF.

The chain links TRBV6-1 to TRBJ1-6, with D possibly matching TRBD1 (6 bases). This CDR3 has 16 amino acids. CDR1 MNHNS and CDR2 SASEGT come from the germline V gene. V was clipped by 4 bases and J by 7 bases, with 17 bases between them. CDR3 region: CASSGGGGRANSPLHF. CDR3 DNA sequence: TGTGCCAGCAGTGGGGGTGGGGGCAGGGCCAATTCACCCCTCCACTTT.

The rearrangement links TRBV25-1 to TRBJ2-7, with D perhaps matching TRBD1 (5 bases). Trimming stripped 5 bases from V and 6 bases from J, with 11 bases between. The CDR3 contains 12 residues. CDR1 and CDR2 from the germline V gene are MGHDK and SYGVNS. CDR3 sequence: CASSHGQGEQYF. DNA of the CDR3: TGTGCCAGCAGTCACGGGCAGGGCGAGCAGTACTTC.

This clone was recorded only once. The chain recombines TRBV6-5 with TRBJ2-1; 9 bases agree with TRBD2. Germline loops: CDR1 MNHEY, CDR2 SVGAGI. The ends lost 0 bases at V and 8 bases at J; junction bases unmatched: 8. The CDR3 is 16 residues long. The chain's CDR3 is CASSYSPAGGPHEQFF. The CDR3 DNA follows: TGTGCCAGCAGTTACTCACCCGCGGGAGGGCCGCATGAGCAGTTCTTC.

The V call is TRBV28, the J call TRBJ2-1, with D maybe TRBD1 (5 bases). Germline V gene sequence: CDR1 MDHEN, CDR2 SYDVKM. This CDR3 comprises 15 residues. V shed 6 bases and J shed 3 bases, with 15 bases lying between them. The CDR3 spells CASRPDIPNYNEQFF. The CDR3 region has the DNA TGTGCCAGCAGACCGGACATACCCAACTACAATGAGCAGTTCTTC.

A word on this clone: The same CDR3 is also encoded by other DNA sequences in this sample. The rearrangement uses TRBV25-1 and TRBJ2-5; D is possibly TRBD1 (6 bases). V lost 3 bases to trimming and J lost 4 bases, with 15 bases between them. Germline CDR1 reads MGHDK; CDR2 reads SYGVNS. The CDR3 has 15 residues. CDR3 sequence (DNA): TGTGCCAGCAGTGACGCAGGGGCGATGGGAGAGACCCAGTACTTC. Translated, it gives CASSDAGAMGETQYF.

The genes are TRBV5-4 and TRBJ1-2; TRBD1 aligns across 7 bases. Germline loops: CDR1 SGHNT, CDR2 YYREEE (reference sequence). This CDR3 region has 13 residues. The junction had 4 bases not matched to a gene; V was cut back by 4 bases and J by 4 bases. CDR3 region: CASSRDSIYGYTF. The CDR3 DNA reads TGTGCCAGCAGCAGGGACAGCATCTATGGCTACACCTTC.

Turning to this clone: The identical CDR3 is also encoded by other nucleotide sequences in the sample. Here the CDR3 reads CASSTPSWSQPQHF. The DNA of the CDR3 is TGTGCCAGTAGTACACCCTCCTGGAGTCAGCCCCAGCATTTT. The chain carries TRBV19 and TRBJ1-5, with no clear D. The V end lost 4 bases, the J end lost 6 bases, and 13 bases lay between the germline ends. The germline V gene has CDR1 LNHDA and CDR2 SQIVND (reference sequence). CDR3 length: 14 residues.

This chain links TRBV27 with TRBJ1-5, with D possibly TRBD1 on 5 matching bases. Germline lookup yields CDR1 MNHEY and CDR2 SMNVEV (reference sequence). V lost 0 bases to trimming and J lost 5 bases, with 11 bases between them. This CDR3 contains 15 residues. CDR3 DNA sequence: TGTGCCAGCAGTTTATCCGCGCGGGGGTATCAGCCCCAGCATTTT. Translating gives CASSLSARGYQPQHF.

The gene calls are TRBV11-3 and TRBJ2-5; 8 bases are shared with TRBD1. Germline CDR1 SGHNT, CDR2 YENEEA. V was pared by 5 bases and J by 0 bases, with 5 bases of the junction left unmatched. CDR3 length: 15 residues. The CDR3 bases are TGTGCCAGCAGCCTCGGACAGGGTTACCAAGAGACCCAGTACTTC. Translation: CASSLGQGYQETQYF.

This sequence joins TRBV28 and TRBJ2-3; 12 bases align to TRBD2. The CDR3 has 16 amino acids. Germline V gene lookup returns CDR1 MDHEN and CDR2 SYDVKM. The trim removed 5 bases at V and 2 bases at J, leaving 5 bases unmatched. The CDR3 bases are TGTGCCAGCAGTAACGGACTAGCGGGGACCACAGATACGCAGTATTTT. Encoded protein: CASSNGLAGTTDTQYF.

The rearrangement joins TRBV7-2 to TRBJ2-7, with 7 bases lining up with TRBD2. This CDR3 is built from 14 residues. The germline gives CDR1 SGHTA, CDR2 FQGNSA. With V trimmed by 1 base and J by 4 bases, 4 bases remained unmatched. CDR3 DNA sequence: TGTGCCAGCAGCTTAGGACTAGCTCAATACGAGCAGTACTTC. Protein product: CASSLGLAQYEQYF.

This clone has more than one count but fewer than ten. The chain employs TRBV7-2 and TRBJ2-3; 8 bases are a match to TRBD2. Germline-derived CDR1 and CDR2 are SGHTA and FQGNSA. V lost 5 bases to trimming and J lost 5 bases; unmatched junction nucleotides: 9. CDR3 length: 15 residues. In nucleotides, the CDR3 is TGTGCCAGCAGCGGTGTGTCGGGGGGGCTAGATACGCAGTATTTT. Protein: CASSGVSGGLDTQYF. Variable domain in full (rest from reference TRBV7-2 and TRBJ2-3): GAGVSQSPSNKVTEKGKDVELRCDPISGHTALYWYRQSLGQGLEFLIYFQGNSAPDKSGLPSDRFSAERTGGSVSTLTIQRTQQEDSAVYLCASSGVSGGLDTQYFGPGTRLTVL.

CDR3 protein: CASSQDPGVTSNEQFF. In nucleotides, the CDR3 is TGTGCCAGCAGCCAAGACCCGGGGGTTACCTCCAATGAGCAGTTCTTC. The chain couples TRBV4-2 to TRBJ2-1; a possible D gene is TRBD2 (6 bases). V lost 0 bases to trimming and J lost 6 bases, with 15 bases between them. CDR1 is LGHNA and CDR2 is YNFKEQ in the germline V gene. The CDR3 has 16 amino acids.

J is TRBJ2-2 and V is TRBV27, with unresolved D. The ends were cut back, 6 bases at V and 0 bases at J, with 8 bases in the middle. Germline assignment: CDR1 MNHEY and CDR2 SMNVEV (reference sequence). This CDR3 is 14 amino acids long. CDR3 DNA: TGTGCCAGCAGACTACACGCGAACACCGGGGAGCTGTTTTTT. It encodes CASRLHANTGELFF.

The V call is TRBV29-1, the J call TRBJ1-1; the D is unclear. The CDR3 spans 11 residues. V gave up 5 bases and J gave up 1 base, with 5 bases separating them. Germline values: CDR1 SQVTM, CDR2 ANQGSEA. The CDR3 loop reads CSVLANTEAFF. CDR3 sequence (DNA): TGCAGCGTTTTGGCGAACACTGAAGCTTTCTTT. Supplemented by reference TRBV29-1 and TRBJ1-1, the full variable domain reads SAVISQKPSRDICQRGTSLTIQCQVDSQVTMMFWYRQQPGQSLTLIATANQGSEATYESGFVIDKFPISRPNLTFSTLTVSNMSPEDSSIYLCSVLANTEAFFGQGTRLTVV.

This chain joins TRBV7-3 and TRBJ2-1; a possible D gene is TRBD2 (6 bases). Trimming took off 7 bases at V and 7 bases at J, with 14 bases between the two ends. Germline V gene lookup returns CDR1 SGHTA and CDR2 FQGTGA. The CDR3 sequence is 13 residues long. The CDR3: CASTSRERNEQFF. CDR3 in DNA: TGTGCCAGCACTAGCCGGGAGCGAAATGAGCAGTTCTTC.

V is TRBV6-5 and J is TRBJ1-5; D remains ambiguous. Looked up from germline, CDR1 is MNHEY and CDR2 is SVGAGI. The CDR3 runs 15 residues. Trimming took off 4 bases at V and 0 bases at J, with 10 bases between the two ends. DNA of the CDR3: TGTGCCAGCAGTTCAGAGGGTATTAGCAATCAGCCCCAGCATTTT. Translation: CASSSEGISNQPQHF.

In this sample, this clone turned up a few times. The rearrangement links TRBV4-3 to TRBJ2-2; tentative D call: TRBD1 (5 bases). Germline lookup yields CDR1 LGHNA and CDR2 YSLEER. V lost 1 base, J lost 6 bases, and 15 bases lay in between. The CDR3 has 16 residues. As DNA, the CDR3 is TGCGCCAGCAGCCAAGCTGCCAGGGTGGCGTCCGGGGAGCTGTTTTTT. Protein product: CASSQAARVASGELFF.

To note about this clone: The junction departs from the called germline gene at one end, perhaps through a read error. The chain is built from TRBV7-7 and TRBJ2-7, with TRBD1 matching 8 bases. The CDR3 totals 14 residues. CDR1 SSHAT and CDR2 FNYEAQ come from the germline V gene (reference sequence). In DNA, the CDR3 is TGTGCTAGCAGCTCGGGGACAGGCCCAGGCGAGCAGTACTTC. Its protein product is CASSSGTGPGEQYF.

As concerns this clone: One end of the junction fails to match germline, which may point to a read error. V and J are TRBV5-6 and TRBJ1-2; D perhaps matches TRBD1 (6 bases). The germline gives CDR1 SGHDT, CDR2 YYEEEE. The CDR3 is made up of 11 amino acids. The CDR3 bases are TGTGCCAGCAGCTTAATTGGGGGCTACCCCTTC. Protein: CASSLIGGYPF.

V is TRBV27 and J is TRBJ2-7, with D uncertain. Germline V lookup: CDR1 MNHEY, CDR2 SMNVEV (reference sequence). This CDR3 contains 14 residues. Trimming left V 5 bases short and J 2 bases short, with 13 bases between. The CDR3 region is CASSALRWPYEQYF. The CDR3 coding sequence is TGTGCCAGCAGTGCACTGCGGTGGCCCTACGAGCAGTACTTC.

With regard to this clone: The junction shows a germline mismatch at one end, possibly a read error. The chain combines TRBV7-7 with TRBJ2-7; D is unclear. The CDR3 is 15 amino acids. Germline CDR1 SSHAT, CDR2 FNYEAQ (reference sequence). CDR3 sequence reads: CASSLAWPDPYEQYF. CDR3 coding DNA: TGTGCTAGCAGCTTAGCCTGGCCAGATCCCTACGAGCAGTACTTC.

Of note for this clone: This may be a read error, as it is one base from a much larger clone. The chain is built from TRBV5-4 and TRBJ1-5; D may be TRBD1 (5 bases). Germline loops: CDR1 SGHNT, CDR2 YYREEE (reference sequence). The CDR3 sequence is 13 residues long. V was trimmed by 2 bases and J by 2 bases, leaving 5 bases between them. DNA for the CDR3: TGTGCCAGCAGCTTACAGGGCAATCAGCCCCAGCATTTT. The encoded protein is CASSLQGNQPQHF.